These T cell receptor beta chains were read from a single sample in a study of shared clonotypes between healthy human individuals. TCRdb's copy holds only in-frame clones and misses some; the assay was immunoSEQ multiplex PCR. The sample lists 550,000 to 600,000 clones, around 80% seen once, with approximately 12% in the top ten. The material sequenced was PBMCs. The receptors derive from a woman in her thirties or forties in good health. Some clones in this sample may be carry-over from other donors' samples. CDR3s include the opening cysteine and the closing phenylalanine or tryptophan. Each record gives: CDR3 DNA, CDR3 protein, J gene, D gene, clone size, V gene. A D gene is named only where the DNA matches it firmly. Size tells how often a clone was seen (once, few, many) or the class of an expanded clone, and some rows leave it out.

CDR3nt: TGTGCCAGCAGTTTCAACACTGAAGCTTTCTTT
CDR3aa: CASSFNTEAFF
j_gene: TRBJ1-1
d_gene: -
abundance: few
v_gene: TRBV2

CDR3nt: TGTGCCAGCAGTGGGGGGGGGAGGATCTTGCCCCAGCATTTT
CDR3aa: CASSGGGRILPQHF
j_gene: TRBJ1-5
d_gene: -
abundance: -
v_gene: TRBV2

CDR3nt: TGCACCAGCAGCCAAGCTCTGCAGCGGGAGTACAATGAGCAGTTCTTC
CDR3aa: CTSSQALQREYNEQFF
j_gene: TRBJ2-1
d_gene: -
abundance: -
v_gene: TRBV1

CDR3nt: TGTGCCAGCAGTCCGACAGTCAGCACAGATACGCAGTATTTT
CDR3aa: CASSPTVSTDTQYF
j_gene: TRBJ2-3
d_gene: -
abundance: -
v_gene: TRBV2

CDR3nt: TGTGCCAGCAGCGACGGACTGAGCTCCTACGAGCAGTACTTC
CDR3aa: CASSDGLSSYEQYF
j_gene: TRBJ2-7
d_gene: -
abundance: -
v_gene: TRBV2

CDR3nt: TGCGCCAGCAGCTTGTACCAGCGGGAGAGAGACGAGCAGTACTTC
CDR3aa: CASSLYQRERDEQYF
j_gene: TRBJ2-7
d_gene: TRBD2
abundance: -
v_gene: TRBV5-1

CDR3nt: TGTGCCAGCAGCTCCACCTGGGGAAACCAAGAGACCCAGTACTTC
CDR3aa: CASSSTWGNQETQYF
j_gene: TRBJ2-5
d_gene: -
abundance: -
v_gene: TRBV11-2

CDR3nt: TGTGCCAGCTCACCGCAGCCCTCCTACGAGCAGTACTTC
CDR3aa: CASSPQPSYEQYF
j_gene: TRBJ2-7
d_gene: -
abundance: few
v_gene: TRBV18

CDR3nt: TGTGCCAGCAGTGAACAGACTAGCGGACAGTACTTC
CDR3aa: CASSEQTSGQYF
j_gene: TRBJ2-7
d_gene: TRBD2
abundance: -
v_gene: TRBV6-1

CDR3nt: TGTGCCAGCAGGCCCCTAGCGGGAGATAACATTCAGTACTTC
CDR3aa: CASRPLAGDNIQYF
j_gene: TRBJ2-4
d_gene: TRBD2
abundance: -
v_gene: TRBV6-5

CDR3nt: TGCGCCAGCAGTGTGGGGCCGGCCTACGAGCAGTACTTC
CDR3aa: CASSVGPAYEQYF
j_gene: TRBJ2-7
d_gene: -
abundance: -
v_gene: TRBV4-3

CDR3nt: TGTGCCAGCAGCCTGGGAACAGGGGAAAAACTGTTTTTT
CDR3aa: CASSLGTGEKLFF
j_gene: TRBJ1-4
d_gene: -
abundance: -
v_gene: TRBV5-6

CDR3nt: TGTGCCAGCAGTGACCCGGGACAGGGCCACTCTGGAAACACCATATATTTT
CDR3aa: CASSDPGQGHSGNTIYF
j_gene: TRBJ1-3
d_gene: TRBD1
abundance: -
v_gene: TRBV6-1

CDR3nt: TGTGCCAGCAGCTCGCCCCAGGGGGCGGGTGAGCAGTTCTTC
CDR3aa: CASSSPQGAGEQFF
j_gene: TRBJ2-1
d_gene: TRBD1
abundance: -
v_gene: TRBV11-1

CDR3nt: TGTGCCAGCAGGGAAGGACGGCTGAACACTGAAGCTTTCTTT
CDR3aa: CASREGRLNTEAFF
j_gene: TRBJ1-1
d_gene: -
abundance: few
v_gene: TRBV28

CDR3nt: TGTGCCAGCTCACCACCGTTAGGACAGAATCAGCCCCAGCATTTT
CDR3aa: CASSPPLGQNQPQHF
j_gene: TRBJ1-5
d_gene: -
abundance: few
v_gene: TRBV18

CDR3nt: TGCGCCAGCAGCGAGCGGGACAGAACCTACGAGCAGTACTTC
CDR3aa: CASSERDRTYEQYF
j_gene: TRBJ2-7
d_gene: -
abundance: -
v_gene: TRBV4-1

CDR3nt: TGTGCCGGCGGGACAGGGTACCACGAGCAGTACTTC
CDR3aa: CAGGTGYHEQYF
j_gene: TRBJ2-7
d_gene: TRBD1
abundance: -
v_gene: TRBV28

CDR3nt: TGTGCCAGCAGCCCCGAGCGGACAGCCAACACCGGGGAGCTGTTTTTT
CDR3aa: CASSPERTANTGELFF
j_gene: TRBJ2-2
d_gene: -
abundance: -
v_gene: TRBV14

CDR3nt: TGTGCCAGCAGCCAGAGTCCTAGCACAGATACGCAGTATTTT
CDR3aa: CASSQSPSTDTQYF
j_gene: TRBJ2-3
d_gene: -
abundance: -
v_gene: TRBV14